This passage covers 6 T cell receptor beta chains from one sample sequenced in a study of blood T cell repertoires in COVID-19. Libraries were prepared by immunoSEQ multiplex PCR; TCRdb keeps only in-frame clonotypes and omits some of them. The sample has 100,000 to 120,000 clones, 80% to 85% seen once. Material: peripheral blood. The receptor set was obtained from an older man with acute or convalescent COVID-19.

The chain uses TRBV28 and TRBJ2-7; TRBD1 aligns across 9 bases. V dropped 5 bases and J dropped 4; count of bases not matched to a gene: 9. From germline, CDR1 is MDHEN and CDR2 SYDVKM. CDR3 length: 15 amino acids. Here the CDR3 DNA reads TGTGCCAGCAGTCAACTGGGACAGGGTAGGTACGAGCAGTACTTC. As protein: CASSQLGQGRYEQYF.

The chain has TRBV3-1 (or the pseudogene TRBV3-2) and TRBJ2-1, with D possibly matching TRBD2 (6 bases). Germline CDR1 LGHDT, CDR2 YNNKEL (reference sequence). The CDR3 is 13 residues long. V shed 7 bases and J shed 7 bases, with 14 bases lying between them. The CDR3 here is CASTPGRGNEQFF. The CDR3 DNA sequence: TGTGCCAGCACCCCCGGGAGAGGGAATGAGCAGTTCTTC.

This clone was found once. J is TRBJ2-4 and V is TRBV5-1, with D perhaps matching TRBD2 (7 bases). Germline V gives CDR1 SGHRS, CDR2 YFSETQ. Trimming took 0 bases from V and 7 from J, leaving 11 bases between them. The CDR3 loop spans 14 amino acids. CDR3 residues: CASSLAEGGNIQYF. As DNA, the CDR3 is TGCGCCAGCAGCTTGGCGGAGGGGGGGAACATTCAGTACTTC. The whole variable domain, filled in from reference TRBV5-1 and TRBJ2-4, reads KAGVTQTPRYLIKTRGQQVTLSCSPISGHRSVSWYQQTPGQGLQFLFEYFSETQRNKGNFPGRFSGRQFSNSRSEMNVSTLELGDSALYLCASSLAEGGNIQYFGAGTRLSVL.

The V call is TRBV2, the J call TRBJ1-2, with 10 bases aligning to TRBD1. The CDR3 is made up of 15 amino acids. With 6 bases clipped from V and 7 bases from J, the junction kept 11 bases outside the gene matches. Germline assignment: CDR1 SNHLY and CDR2 FYNNEI. The CDR3 loop is CASSLLTGGAGGYTF. CDR3 bases: TGTGCCAGCAGCCTCCTGACAGGGGGCGCGGGTGGCTACACCTTC.

The rearrangement links TRBV2 to TRBJ1-6, with TRBD1 matching 8 bases. The CDR3 runs 19 residues. Germline-derived CDR1 and CDR2 are SNHLY and FYNNEI. Trimming cost V 5 bases and J 2 bases; bases outside gene matches: 14. CDR3 region: CASSNYITGGSTYNSPLHF. The CDR3 region has the DNA TGTGCCAGCAGTAACTACATAACAGGGGGATCGACCTATAATTCACCCCTCCACTTT.

On this clone: The same CDR3 also results from other DNA sequences found in this sample. The chain is built from TRBV5-1 and TRBJ1-5; 7 nucleotides align to TRBD1. Germline CDR1 is SGHRS and CDR2 is YFSETQ. This CDR3 contains 14 residues. Losses at the gene ends were 0 bases for V and 6 bases for J; bases not matched to a gene: 3. This chain's CDR3 is CASSLGQGGQPQHF. For the CDR3, the DNA is TGCGCCAGCAGCTTGGGACAGGGAGGTCAGCCCCAGCATTTT.